This is a list of T cell receptor beta chains from one sample in a study of tumor-infiltrating lymphocytes in localized non-small cell lung cancer. The data were produced by immunoSEQ multiplex PCR, yet TCRdb's version contains in-frame clones alone and is incomplete. The data show approximately 15,000 clones, approximately 80% seen once. The sample taken for sequencing was uninvolved lung tissue not adjacent to the tumor. Receptors originate from a human donor with non-small cell lung cancer. The CDR3 runs from the conserved cysteine through the conserved F or W. A D gene is named only where the DNA matches it firmly. Clone sizes are given selectively: once, few, many, or a class where the clone is expanded.

v_call	clone_size	d_call	j_call	cdr3_nt	cdr3_aa
TRBV5-4	NA	NA	TRBJ2-3	TGTGCCAGCAGCTACTGGACAGCCACAGATACGCAGTATTTT	CASSYWTATDTQYF
TRBV18	NA	NA	TRBJ1-2	TGTGCCAGCTCGGCGAGCTATGGCTACACCTTC	CASSASYGYTF
TRBV29-1	NA	TRBD2	TRBJ2-1	TGCAGCGTTGAAGATCAAAGCGGGAGTTCCTACAATGAGCAGTTCTTC	CSVEDQSGSSYNEQFF
TRBV19	NA	TRBD2	TRBJ2-7	TGTGCCAGTAGTCCTCAGACTAGCGGGAGGGTCAACGAGCAGTACTTC	CASSPQTSGRVNEQYF
TRBV6-5	NA	NA	TRBJ1-1	TGTGCCAGCAGTTCATGGACGGAATTGAACACTGAAGCTTTCTTT	CASSSWTELNTEAFF
TRBV6-1	NA	NA	TRBJ2-3	TGTGCCAGCAGTGAAGCGGGTTGGGGGGCGTCTATAGATACGCAGTATTTT	CASSEAGWGASIDTQYF
TRBV19	once	NA	TRBJ1-5	TGTGCCAGTAGTATAGACCCTTACGGGCAGCCCCAGCATTTT	CASSIDPYGQPQHF
TRBV5-5	few	NA	TRBJ1-2	TGTGCCAGCAGCCTTAAGACTACAGGGAGCTATGGCTACACCTTC	CASSLKTTGSYGYTF
TRBV18	few	NA	TRBJ2-1	TGTGCCAGCTCCCTCGACATCGGAAATGAGCAGTTCTTC	CASSLDIGNEQFF
TRBV6-5	NA	NA	TRBJ1-2	TGTGCCAGCAGTTATGACAGGCATTATGGCTACACCTTC	CASSYDRHYGYTF
TRBV2	once	NA	TRBJ1-1	TGTGCCAGCAGTGAAGTTTCGGGCACTGAAGCTTTCTTT	CASSEVSGTEAFF
TRBV7-9	NA	NA	TRBJ2-5	TGTGCCAGCAGCGTTCCGGACAGCCAAGAGACCCAGTACTTC	CASSVPDSQETQYF
TRBV28	NA	TRBD1	TRBJ1-5	TGTGCCAGCAGGAGGACAGGTAATAGCAATCAGCCCCAGCATTTT	CASRRTGNSNQPQHF
TRBV19	NA	NA	TRBJ2-1	TGTGCCAGTAGTGGGGCTCGGGAGTTAATGGGTGAGCAGTTCTTC	CASSGARELMGEQFF
TRBV10-3	NA	NA	TRBJ2-2	TGTGCCACCTACTATGACCCCGGGACCGGGGAGCTGTTTTTT	CATYYDPGTGELFF
TRBV19	NA	TRBD2	TRBJ2-3	TGTGCCAGTAGTCCAGCGACTAGCGGGAGTACAGATACGCAGTATTTT	CASSPATSGSTDTQYF
TRBV19	NA	NA	TRBJ2-7	TGTGCCAGTAGTATTTCTGCTAACGGTGGGCTCTACGAGCAGTACTTC	CASSISANGGLYEQYF
TRBV18	few	NA	TRBJ2-5	TGTGCCAGCTCACCAGAAACAGGGCCAGGAGAGACCCAGTACTTC	CASSPETGPGETQYF